This TCR beta chain was sequenced during a study of blood T cell repertoires in COVID-19. Method: immunoSEQ multiplex PCR; TCRdb's copy keeps in-frame clones and lacks some. The profile shows 35,000 to 45,000 clones, about 88% of them singletons. Germline-derived CDR1 and CDR2 are SGHDN and FVKESK. There are 16 residues in the CDR3. The V segment lost 3 bases and the J segment 1 base; nucleotides outside the gene matches: 5. Material: peripheral blood. This chain connects TRBV14 to TRBJ1-5, with TRBD1 matching over 8 bases. This clonotype originated in a man in his 70s with active COVID-19. The CDR3: CASSQGDRGSNQPQHF. DNA for the CDR3: TGTGCCAGCAGCCAGGGAGACAGGGGCAGCAATCAGCCCCAGCATTTT.